This record looks at one TCR beta chain sequence and its context. These data are taken from a study of Ad26.COV2.S vaccination and SARS-CoV-2 variants. Documented treatment: roughly 18 received Ad26.COV2.S at low or high dose, single or two shots; about 5 received placebo; per-sample allocation not given. Sampling was done on day 63 after the first vaccine or placebo injection. The protocol was immunoSEQ multiplex PCR, while the TCRdb copy is restricted to in-frame clones and leaves out a portion. The sample contains roughly 380,000 clones, roughly 87% of which appear only once. The sequence came from a person between 18 and 59 years old who received the Ad26.COV2.S COVID-19 vaccine or a placebo. The material was peripheral blood, obtained in a trial of Ad26.COV2.S vaccine versus placebo.

The CDR3 DNA reads as TGTGCCAGCAGCTGGGGACAGGATTATAATTCACCCCTCCACTTT. Protein sequence: CASSWGQDYNSPLHF. V and J are TRBV5-4 and TRBJ1-6; 8 bases map to TRBD1. CDR1 and CDR2 from the germline V gene are SGHNT and YYREEE (reference sequence). The CDR3 is 15 amino acids. V gave up 3 bases and J gave up 4 bases; unmatched junction bases: 3.